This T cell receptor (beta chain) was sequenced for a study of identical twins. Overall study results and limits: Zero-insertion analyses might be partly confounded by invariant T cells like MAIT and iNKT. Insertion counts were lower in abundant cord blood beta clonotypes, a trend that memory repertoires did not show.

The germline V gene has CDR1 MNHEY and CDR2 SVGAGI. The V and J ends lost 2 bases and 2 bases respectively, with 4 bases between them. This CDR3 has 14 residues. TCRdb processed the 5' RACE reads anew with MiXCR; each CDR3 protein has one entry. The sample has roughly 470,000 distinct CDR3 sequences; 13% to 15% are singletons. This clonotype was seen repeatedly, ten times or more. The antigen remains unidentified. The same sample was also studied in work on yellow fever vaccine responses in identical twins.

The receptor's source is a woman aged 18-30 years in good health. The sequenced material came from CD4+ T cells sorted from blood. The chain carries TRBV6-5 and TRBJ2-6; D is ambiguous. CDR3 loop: CASSYGTGANVLTF. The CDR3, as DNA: TGTGCCAGCAGTTACGGTACTGGGGCCAACGTCCTGACTTTC.